This T cell receptor (beta chain) was captured in a study of CD8+CD57+ T cells in acquired aplastic anemia. Study summary: Sorted CD4+ and CD8+ cells yielded 2.5 to 3.5 ug of DNA on average.

This clonotype has just a few counts. Its antigen is currently unknown. General study results and limits: Patients and controls shared about 30 CD8+ CDR3 sequences, which appeared highly expressed in patients and within their immunodominant clones.

Whoever was chosen for sequencing had shown CD8+CD57+ cell expansion by flow cytometry. Each patient carried a diagnosis of severe acquired aplastic anemia. No therapy had been given to the patients at the time of blood sampling. CDR1 is MNHEY and CDR2 is SMNVEV in the germline V gene (reference sequence). Trimming took 5 bases from V and 2 from J, leaving 15 bases between them. CDR3 length equals 15 residues. CDR3 and TCR beta VDJ profiling relied on a genomic DNA template. TCRdb re-derived calls from the reads in MiXCR, one entry per CDR3 protein. The sample holds under 200,000 distinct CDR3 sequences, over 40% seen once.

The receptor's source is a human donor with aplastic anemia. Sample: sorted CD4+, CD8+, or CD8+CD57+ T cells (not recorded which) from PBMCs. The chain employs TRBV27 and TRBJ2-5; possible D gene TRBD2, 6 bases. The CDR3 sequence is CASSPVLTRQETQYF. CDR3 bases: TGTGCCAGCAGTCCGGTCCTGACTAGGCAAGAGACCCAGTACTTC.